The text below deals with one TCR beta chain. Its antigen is not identified. Combining a sample-barcoded 5' primer with a J-beta primer mix, a second PCR ran for roughly 6 to 11 cycles. TCRdb independently ran MiXCR on the 5' RACE reads; one entry per CDR3 protein. The sample consists of about 780,000 distinct CDR3 sequences, more than 35% of them appearing once. The data are from a study of blood T cells in healthy people across ages. Study conclusions and caveats: Among long-lived donors, naive CD4+ cells were more numerous and diversity higher than in aged donors. Using unsorted PBMCs precluded a conclusive naive versus antigen-experienced comparison.

The ends were cut back, 0 bases at V and 7 bases at J, with 14 bases in the middle. The CDR3 runs to 16 residues. Germline CDR1 is SGHRS and CDR2 is YFSETQ. It was 8 to 10 milliliters of peripheral blood that were drawn from each donor. Each sample gave at least 6.5 million isolated PBMCs. What was sequenced was blood. The receptor was derived from an elderly man in good health. The gene calls are TRBV5-1 and TRBJ1-6; weak D call: TRBD1 (6 bases). The CDR3 reads CASSLGSGGQNSPLHF. The CDR3 DNA is TGCGCCAGCAGCTTGGGGTCGGGGGGACAAAATTCACCCCTCCACTTT.